This T cell receptor (beta chain) was recorded in a study of read filtering for tumor transcriptome and immune sequencing. The V and J ends lost 5 bases and 1 base respectively, with 9 bases between them. Germline CDR1 SEHNR, CDR2 FQNEAQ (reference sequence). The CDR3 totals 14 residues. This clonotype was seen repeatedly, ten times or more. From roughly 0.4 ug of RNA, a library with molecular barcoded alpha/delta and beta/gamma adaptors was made. TCRdb reprocessed the reads via MiXCR and lists one record per CDR3 protein. The sample contains 30,000 to 40,000 distinct CDR3 sequences, 11% to 15% of which appear only once.

Sequenced input: a population of CD138-negative cells sorted from bone marrow. The chain is built from TRBV7-9 and TRBJ2-1; D ambiguous. The sequence was collected from a donor aged 40 or over with multiple myeloma. DNA for the CDR3: TGTGCCAGCAGCCCCTCTGGTTCCTACAATGAGCAGTTCTTC. This translates into CASSPSGSYNEQFF.